This entry lists 16 T cell receptor beta chains sequenced from one sample in a study of technical replicates of blood from a few donors. Generated by immunoSEQ multiplex PCR, the TCRdb table keeps only in-frame clones and is missing some. Among approximately 79,000 clones listed, around 97% were seen once. Material: T cells isolated from PBMCs. These receptors all come from a human donor in good health.

The CDR3 DNA follows: TGTGCCAGCTGCGGGCAGGGACAGGGGGTAAATACGCAGTATTTT. Translation gives CASCGQGQGVNTQYF. This rearrangement joins TRBV6-5 to TRBJ2-3, with 11 bases fitting TRBD1. Per the germline V gene, CDR1 is MNHEY and CDR2 is SVGAGI. The CDR3 is 15 residues long. Trimming removed 8 bases from V and 7 bases from J; junction bases left unmatched: 11.

The chain recombines TRBV4-3 with TRBJ2-1; the match to TRBD1 covers 9 bases. The V gene's germline CDR1 is LGHNA and CDR2 YSLEER. The CDR3 consists of 15 residues. V was clipped by 0 bases and J by 9 bases; unmatched bases: 6. CDR3 residues: CASSQEQGALGEQFF. The CDR3 nucleotides are TGCGCCAGCAGCCAAGAACAGGGGGCGCTTGGTGAGCAGTTCTTC.

The chain couples TRBV5-6 to TRBJ1-4; D unclear. The ends were cut back, 7 bases at V and 0 bases at J, with 13 bases in the middle. Germline V gene lookup returns CDR1 SGHDT and CDR2 YYEEEE. This CDR3 has 15 amino acids. Written as DNA, the CDR3 is TGTGCCAGCGAGGTATACGGGGCAACTAATGAAAAACTGTTTTTT. It translates to CASEVYGATNEKLFF.

The CDR3: CASSHRPGDTNQPQHF. Here the CDR3 DNA reads TGTGCCAGCAGCCACCGGCCCGGGGACACCAATCAGCCCCAGCATTTT. This chain links TRBV14 with TRBJ1-5, with D possibly being TRBD1 (6 bases). The length of the CDR3 is 16 residues. The V and J ends lost 3 bases and 3 bases respectively, with 15 bases between them. Germline V gene data show CDR1 as SGHDN and CDR2 as FVKESK.

This chain joins TRBV23-1 and TRBJ2-7; D unclear. TRBV23-1 is an open reading frame whose function is uncertain. The CDR3 is made up of 18 amino acids. The V end lost 4 bases, the J end lost 0 bases, and 22 bases lay between the germline ends. The chain's CDR3 is CASSPITREARYSYEQYF. As DNA, the CDR3 is TGCGCCAGCAGTCCTATTACACGTGAAGCGCGATACTCCTACGAGCAGTACTTC.

This clone appeared once. V and J are TRBV11-2 and TRBJ1-3, with 8 bases matching TRBD1. Germline CDR1 is SGHAT and CDR2 is FQNNGV. V lost 1 base, J lost 4 bases, and 9 bases stayed unmatched. The CDR3 spans 17 residues. CDR3 in amino acids: CASSLGVPRGLGNTIYF. The CDR3 nucleotides read TGTGCCAGCAGCTTAGGGGTCCCCAGGGGGCTCGGAAACACCATATATTTT.

This chain joins TRBV6-1 and TRBJ2-7; 7 bases are shared with TRBD2. V was clipped by 11 bases and J by 9 bases; unmatched bases: 16. Germline CDR1 reads MNHNS; CDR2 reads SASEGT. This CDR3 has 13 amino acids. Here the CDR3 DNA reads TGTGCCCTCAGCCCAGGACTAGATCTCGGGCAGTACTTC. Protein: CALSPGLDLGQYF.

The chain has TRBV29-1 and TRBJ1-1, with 8 bases lining up with TRBD1. The V gene end was trimmed by 6 bases and the J gene end by 1 base; junction bases not matched to a gene: 1. CDR1 SQVTM and CDR2 ANQGSEA come from the germline V gene. The CDR3 is 12 residues long. This CDR3 is CSVGTGNTEAFF. For the CDR3, the DNA is TGCAGCGTAGGGACAGGGAACACTGAAGCTTTCTTT.

The V gene is TRBV7-9, the J gene TRBJ1-1; D remains unclear. Trimming pared 0 bases from V and 0 bases from J, leaving 2 bases between. CDR3 size: 13 residues. Germline V CDR1 and CDR2: SEHNR, FQNEAQ (reference sequence). DNA for the CDR3: TGTGCCAGCAGCTTAGCTATGAACACTGAAGCTTTCTTT. Protein sequence: CASSLAMNTEAFF.

V usage is TRBV6-5 and J usage is TRBJ2-1, with 7 bases identical to TRBD1. V lost 7 bases to trimming and J lost 6 bases; unmatched junction nucleotides: 6. The CDR3 extends over 13 amino acids. The germline gives CDR1 MNHEY, CDR2 SVGAGI. The CDR3 nucleotides read TGTGCCAGCACCCAGGGGGTAGGCAATGAGCAGTTCTTC. It translates to CASTQGVGNEQFF.

V gene TRBV6-1 combines with J gene TRBJ2-7; 10 positions match TRBD2. V shed 7 bases, J shed 2 bases, and the junction held 5 bases outside the gene matches. The length of the CDR3 is 14 residues. The germline CDR1 and CDR2 sequences are MNHNS and SASEGT. CDR3 nucleotides: TGTGCCAGCACCCGGACTAGCGGTACCTACGAGCAGTACTTC. Amino acid sequence: CASTRTSGTYEQYF.

The chain is built from TRBV6-6 and TRBJ1-2; possible D gene TRBD1, 5 bases. The V and J ends lost 6 bases and 4 bases respectively, with 18 bases between them. The germline V gene encodes CDR1 MNHNY and CDR2 SVGAGI (reference sequence). The CDR3 is 15 amino acids. The CDR3 is CASSRTGGERYGYTF. In nucleotides, the CDR3 is TGTGCCAGCAGCCGGACTGGGGGGGAGCGCTATGGCTACACCTTC.

V and J are TRBV14 and TRBJ2-2, with D uncertain. There are 13 residues in the CDR3. The germline gives CDR1 SGHDN, CDR2 FVKESK. Deletions cut 4 bases from V and 1 base from J, with 4 bases between. The chain's CDR3 is CASSRQNTGELFF. For the CDR3, the DNA is TGTGCCAGCAGCCGACAGAACACCGGGGAGCTGTTTTTT. Based on the CDR3 plus reference TRBV14 and TRBJ2-2, the full variable domain is EAGVTQFPSHSVIEKGQTVTLRCDPISGHDNLYWYRRVMGKEIKFLLHFVKESKQDESGMPNNRFLAERTGGTYSTLKVQPAELEDSGVYFCASSRQNTGELFFGEGSRLTVL.

The rearrangement joins TRBV4-3 to TRBJ2-1; TRBD2 agrees at 11 bases. Germline loops: CDR1 LGHNA, CDR2 YSLEER. Germline trimming cut 1 base from V and 6 bases from J; bases unmatched to any gene: 5. This CDR3 has 16 amino acids. CDR3 protein: CASSQVAGGPLNEQFF. The CDR3 region has the DNA TGCGCCAGCAGCCAAGTAGCGGGAGGGCCACTCAATGAGCAGTTCTTC.

The rearrangement uses TRBV9 and TRBJ2-3, with D unresolved. The germline CDR1 and CDR2 sequences are SGDLS and YYNGEE. The CDR3 covers 14 residues. Trimming removed 2 bases from V and 5 bases from J, with 12 bases in between. The CDR3 protein is CASSVRRMGDTQYF. CDR3 sequence (DNA): TGTGCCAGCAGCGTGCGGCGGATGGGAGATACGCAGTATTTT. The full variable domain, its missing parts supplied by reference TRBV9 and TRBJ2-3, is DSGVTQTPKHLITATGQRVTLRCSPRSGDLSVYWYQQSLDQGLQFLIQYYNGEERAKGNILERFSAQQFPDLHSELNLSSLELGDSALYFCASSVRRMGDTQYFGPGTRLTVL.

This rearrangement joins TRBV7-8 to TRBJ1-5, with D unclear. V was shortened by 1 base and J by 9 bases, with 7 bases between the two germline ends. This CDR3 comprises 12 residues. The germline CDR1 and CDR2 sequences are SGHVS and FQNEAQ. The CDR3: CASSLDTGPQHF. The CDR3 nucleotides read TGTGCCAGCAGCTTAGATACGGGGCCCCAGCATTTT.